This paragraph covers one T cell receptor (beta chain) sequence. This entry is derived from a study of T cell changes during pregnancy in multiple sclerosis. CDR3 length: 15 amino acids. The junction had 1 base not matched to a gene; V was cut back by 4 bases and J by 3 bases. Germline values: CDR1 MNHNY, CDR2 SVGAGI (reference sequence). The repertoire was sequenced with immunoSEQ multiplex PCR; TCRdb's copy has only in-frame clones and lacks some. The data contain about 70,000 clones, roughly 94% of them singletons. V is TRBV6-6 and J is TRBJ1-6; 9 nucleotides match TRBD1. The sequence derives from a female donor with multiple sclerosis, enrolled in a pregnancy study. The sequencing used peripheral blood, collected in the third trimester of pregnancy. The CDR3 DNA sequence: TGTGCCAGCAGTTCGACAGGGGGCTATAATTCACCCCTCCACTTT. Translating gives CASSSTGGYNSPLHF.